The rows below give T cell receptor beta chains drawn from one sample of a study of human T cells and chemical hapten exposure. One entry per CDR3 protein results from TCRdb running MiXCR on the RACE reads. The sample lists about 42,000 distinct CDR3 sequences; approximately 9.7% were seen once. The material sequenced was whole blood, taken in connection with sensitization to the hapten diphenylcyclopropenone (DPC). The receptor source for this set is a young woman with alopecia areata. Some clones in this sample may be carry-over from other donors' samples. Both conserved end residues are part of each CDR3. Each record gives: J gene, clone size, D gene, V gene, CDR3 protein, CDR3 DNA. A D gene is named only where the DNA matches it firmly. Size values are once, few and many counts, or a class for expanded clones, and some rows have none.

j_gene: TRBJ1-2; abundance: few; d_gene: TRBD1; v_gene: TRBV5-1; CDR3aa: CASSGTGSANYGYTF; CDR3nt: TGCGCCAGCAGTGGGACAGGGAGCGCGAACTATGGCTACACCTTC
j_gene: TRBJ2-5; abundance: many; d_gene: TRBD2; v_gene: TRBV10-3; CDR3aa: CAISETSGGKETQYF; CDR3nt: TGTGCCATCAGTGAGACTAGCGGGGGTAAAGAGACCCAGTACTTC
j_gene: TRBJ1-1; abundance: few; d_gene: NA; v_gene: TRBV7-6; CDR3aa: CASSLEGDLNTEAFF; CDR3nt: TGTGCCAGCAGCTTAGAGGGGGACCTAAACACTGAAGCTTTCTTT
j_gene: TRBJ2-7; abundance: many; d_gene: NA; v_gene: TRBV12-3/TRBV12-4; CDR3aa: CASRRAGTAYEQYF; CDR3nt: TGTGCCAGCAGGAGGGCGGGGACAGCCTACGAGCAGTACTTC
j_gene: TRBJ2-7; abundance: many; d_gene: NA; v_gene: TRBV11-2; CDR3aa: CASSLAQDLHYEQYF; CDR3nt: TGTGCCAGCAGCTTAGCCCAGGACTTACACTACGAGCAGTACTTC
j_gene: TRBJ2-3; abundance: NA; d_gene: NA; v_gene: TRBV7-2; CDR3aa: CASSPGHSTDTQYF; CDR3nt: TGTGCCAGCAGCCCAGGACACAGCACAGATACGCAGTATTTT
j_gene: TRBJ2-7; abundance: few; d_gene: NA; v_gene: TRBV7-2; CDR3aa: CASSFWGAGSREQYF; CDR3nt: TGTGCCAGCAGCTTTTGGGGGGCAGGGTCTAGGGAGCAGTACTTC
j_gene: TRBJ1-1; abundance: NA; d_gene: TRBD1; v_gene: TRBV12-3/TRBV12-4; CDR3aa: CASSFAGGRTEAFF; CDR3nt: TGTGCCAGCAGTTTCGCAGGGGGACGTACTGAAGCTTTCTTT
j_gene: TRBJ2-5; abundance: many; d_gene: NA; v_gene: TRBV24-1; CDR3aa: CATGRANQETQYF; CDR3nt: TGTGCCACCGGAAGGGCCAACCAAGAGACCCAGTACTTC
j_gene: TRBJ1-6; abundance: NA; d_gene: NA; v_gene: TRBV30; CDR3aa: CAWRSEGF; CDR3nt: TGTGCCTGGAGATCCGAAGGATTT